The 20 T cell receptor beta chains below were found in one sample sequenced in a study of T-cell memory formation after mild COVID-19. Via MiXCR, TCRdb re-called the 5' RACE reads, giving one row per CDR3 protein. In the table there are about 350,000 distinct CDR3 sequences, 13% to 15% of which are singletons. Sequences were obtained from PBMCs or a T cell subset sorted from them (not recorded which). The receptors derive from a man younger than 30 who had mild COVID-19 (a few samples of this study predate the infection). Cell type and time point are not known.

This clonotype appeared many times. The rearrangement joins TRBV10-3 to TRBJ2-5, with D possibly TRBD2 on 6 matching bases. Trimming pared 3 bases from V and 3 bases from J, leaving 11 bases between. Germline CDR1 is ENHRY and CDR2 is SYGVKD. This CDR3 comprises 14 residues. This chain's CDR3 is CAISDAGREETQYF. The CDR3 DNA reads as TGTGCCATCAGTGATGCCGGGAGAGAAGAGACCCAGTACTTC.

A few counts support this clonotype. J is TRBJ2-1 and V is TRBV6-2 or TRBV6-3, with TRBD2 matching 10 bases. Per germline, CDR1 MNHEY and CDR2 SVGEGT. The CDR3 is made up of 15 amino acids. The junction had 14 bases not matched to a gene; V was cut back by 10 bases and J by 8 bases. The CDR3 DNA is TGTGCCATCACCCGGGGACTAGCGAATCGCCATGAGCAGTTCTTC. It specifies CAITRGLANRHEQFF.

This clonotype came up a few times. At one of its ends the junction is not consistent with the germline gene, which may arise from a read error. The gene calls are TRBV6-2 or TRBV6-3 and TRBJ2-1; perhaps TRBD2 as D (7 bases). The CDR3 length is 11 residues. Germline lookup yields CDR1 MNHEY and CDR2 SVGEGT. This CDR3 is CASSYEAGAEF. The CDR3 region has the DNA TGTGCCAGCAGTTACGAGGCGGGGGCCGAGTTC.

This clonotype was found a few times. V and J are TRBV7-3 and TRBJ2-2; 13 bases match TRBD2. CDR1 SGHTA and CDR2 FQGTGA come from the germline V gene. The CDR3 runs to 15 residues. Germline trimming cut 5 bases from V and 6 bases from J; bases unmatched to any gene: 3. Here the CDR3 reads CASSTTSGGSGELFF. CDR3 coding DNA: TGTGCCAGCAGCACGACTAGCGGGGGGTCCGGGGAGCTGTTTTTT.

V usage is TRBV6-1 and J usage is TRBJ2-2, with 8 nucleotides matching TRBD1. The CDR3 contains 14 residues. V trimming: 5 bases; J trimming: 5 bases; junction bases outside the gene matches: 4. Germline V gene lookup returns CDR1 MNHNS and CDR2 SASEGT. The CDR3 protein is CASSLDRGTGELFF. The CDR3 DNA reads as TGTGCCAGCAGTCTTGACAGGGGAACCGGGGAGCTGTTTTTT.

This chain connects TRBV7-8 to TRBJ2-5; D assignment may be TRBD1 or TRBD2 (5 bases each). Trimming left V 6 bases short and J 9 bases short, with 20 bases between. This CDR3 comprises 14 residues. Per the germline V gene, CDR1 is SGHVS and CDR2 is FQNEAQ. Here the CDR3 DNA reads TGTGCCAGCAGTCAATCCGGGGCCGTCAGACCCCAGTACTTC. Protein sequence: CASSQSGAVRPQYF.

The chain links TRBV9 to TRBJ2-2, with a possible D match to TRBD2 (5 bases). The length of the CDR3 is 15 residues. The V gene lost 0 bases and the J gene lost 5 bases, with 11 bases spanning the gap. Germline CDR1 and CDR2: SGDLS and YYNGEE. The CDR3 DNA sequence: TGTGCCAGCAGCGTAGACCCAGCGGTAACCGGGGAGCTGTTTTTT. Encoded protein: CASSVDPAVTGELFF.

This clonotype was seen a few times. The CDR3 sequence: CASSRNPVGGGYTF. For the CDR3, the DNA is TGTGCCAGCAGCCGCAATCCTGTGGGGGGGGGCTACACCTTC. The V gene is TRBV6-5, the J gene TRBJ1-2; D might be TRBD1 (5 bases). Germline lookup yields CDR1 MNHEY and CDR2 SVGAGI. Trimming stripped 6 bases from V and 8 bases from J, with 19 bases between. The CDR3 covers 14 residues.

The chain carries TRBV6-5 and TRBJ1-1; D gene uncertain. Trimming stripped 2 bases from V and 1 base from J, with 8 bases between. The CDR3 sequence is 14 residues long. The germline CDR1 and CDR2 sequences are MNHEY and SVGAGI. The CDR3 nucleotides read TGTGCCAGCAGTTACGGGGTGGAGAACACTGAAGCTTTCTTT. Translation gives CASSYGVENTEAFF.

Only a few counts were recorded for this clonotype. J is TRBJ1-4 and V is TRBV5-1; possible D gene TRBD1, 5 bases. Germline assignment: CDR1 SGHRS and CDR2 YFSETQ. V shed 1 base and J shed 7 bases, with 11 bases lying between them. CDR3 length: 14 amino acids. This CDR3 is CASSLMQGGEKLFF. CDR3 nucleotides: TGCGCCAGCAGCTTGATGCAGGGAGGTGAAAAACTGTTTTTT.

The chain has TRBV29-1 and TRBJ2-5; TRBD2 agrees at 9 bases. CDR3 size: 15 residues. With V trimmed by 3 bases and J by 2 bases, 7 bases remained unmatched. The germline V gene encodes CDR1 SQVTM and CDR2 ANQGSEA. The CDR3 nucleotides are TGCAGCGTTGATAGCCTAGCGGGGCTACAAGAGACCCAGTACTTC. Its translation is CSVDSLAGLQETQYF.

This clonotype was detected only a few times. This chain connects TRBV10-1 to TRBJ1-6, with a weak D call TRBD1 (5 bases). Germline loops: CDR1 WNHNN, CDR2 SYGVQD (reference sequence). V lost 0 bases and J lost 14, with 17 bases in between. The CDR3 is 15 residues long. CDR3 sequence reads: CASSESGTGGEALHF. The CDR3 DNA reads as TGCGCCAGCAGTGAGTCCGGGACGGGTGGTGAGGCCCTCCACTTT.

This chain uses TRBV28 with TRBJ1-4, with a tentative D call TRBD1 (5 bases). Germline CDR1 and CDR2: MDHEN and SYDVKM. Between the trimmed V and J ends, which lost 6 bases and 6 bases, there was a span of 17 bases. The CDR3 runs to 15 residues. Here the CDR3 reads CASSPQAFSHEKLFF. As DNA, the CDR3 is TGTGCCAGCAGCCCACAGGCATTCAGCCATGAAAAACTGTTTTTT.

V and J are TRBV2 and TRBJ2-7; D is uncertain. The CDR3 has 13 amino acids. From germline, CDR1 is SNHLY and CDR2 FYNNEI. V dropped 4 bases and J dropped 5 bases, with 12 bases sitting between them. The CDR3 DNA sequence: TGTGCCAGCAGTGCGACACCTGGGAACGAGCAGTACTTC. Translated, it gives CASSATPGNEQYF.

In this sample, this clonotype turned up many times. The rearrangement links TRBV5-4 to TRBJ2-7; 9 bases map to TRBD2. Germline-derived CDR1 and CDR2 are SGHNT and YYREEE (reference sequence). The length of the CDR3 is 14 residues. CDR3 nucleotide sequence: TGTGCAACCTGGGGTAGCGGGGGTCCCGTGGAGCAGTACTTC. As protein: CATWGSGGPVEQYF. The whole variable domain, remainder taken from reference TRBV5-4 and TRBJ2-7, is ETGVTQSPTHLIKTRGQQVTLRCSSQSGHNTVSWYQQALGQGPQFIFQYYREEENGRGNFPPRFSGLQFPNYSSELNVNALELDDSALYLCATWGSGGPVEQYFGPGTRLTVT.

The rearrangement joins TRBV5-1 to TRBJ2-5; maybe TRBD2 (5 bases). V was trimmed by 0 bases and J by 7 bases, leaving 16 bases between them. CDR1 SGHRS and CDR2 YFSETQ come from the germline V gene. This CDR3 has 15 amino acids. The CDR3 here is CASSLVTSPEATQYF. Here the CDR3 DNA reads TGCGCCAGCAGCTTGGTTACTAGTCCAGAGGCGACCCAGTACTTC.

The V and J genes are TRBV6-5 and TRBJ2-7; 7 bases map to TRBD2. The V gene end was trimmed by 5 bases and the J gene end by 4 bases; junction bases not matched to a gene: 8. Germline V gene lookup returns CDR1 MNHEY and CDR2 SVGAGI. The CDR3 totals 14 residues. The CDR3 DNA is TGTGCCAGCAGTCCCCAAAGCGGGGAGTACGAGCAGTACTTC. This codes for CASSPQSGEYEQYF.

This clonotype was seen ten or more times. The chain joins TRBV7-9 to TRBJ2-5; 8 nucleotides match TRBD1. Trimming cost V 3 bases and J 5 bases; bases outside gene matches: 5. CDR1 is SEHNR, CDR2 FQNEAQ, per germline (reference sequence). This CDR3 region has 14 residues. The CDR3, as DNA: TGTGCCAGCAGCTTCGCAGGGGGCGACGAGACCCAGTACTTC. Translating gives CASSFAGGDETQYF.

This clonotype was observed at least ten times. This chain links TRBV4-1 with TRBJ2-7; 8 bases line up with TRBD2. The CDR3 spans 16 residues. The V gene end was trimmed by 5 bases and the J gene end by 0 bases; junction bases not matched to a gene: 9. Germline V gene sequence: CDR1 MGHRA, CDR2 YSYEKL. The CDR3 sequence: CASSERAGVTSYEQYF. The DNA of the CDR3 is TGCGCCAGCAGCGAGCGAGCGGGGGTAACCTCCTACGAGCAGTACTTC.

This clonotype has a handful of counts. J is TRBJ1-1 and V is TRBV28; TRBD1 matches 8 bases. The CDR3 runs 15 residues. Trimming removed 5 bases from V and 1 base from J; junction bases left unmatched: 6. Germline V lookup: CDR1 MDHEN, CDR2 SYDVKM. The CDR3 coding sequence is TGTGCCAGCAGTCCTCAGGGGGCGCGGAACACTGAAGCTTTCTTT. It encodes CASSPQGARNTEAFF.